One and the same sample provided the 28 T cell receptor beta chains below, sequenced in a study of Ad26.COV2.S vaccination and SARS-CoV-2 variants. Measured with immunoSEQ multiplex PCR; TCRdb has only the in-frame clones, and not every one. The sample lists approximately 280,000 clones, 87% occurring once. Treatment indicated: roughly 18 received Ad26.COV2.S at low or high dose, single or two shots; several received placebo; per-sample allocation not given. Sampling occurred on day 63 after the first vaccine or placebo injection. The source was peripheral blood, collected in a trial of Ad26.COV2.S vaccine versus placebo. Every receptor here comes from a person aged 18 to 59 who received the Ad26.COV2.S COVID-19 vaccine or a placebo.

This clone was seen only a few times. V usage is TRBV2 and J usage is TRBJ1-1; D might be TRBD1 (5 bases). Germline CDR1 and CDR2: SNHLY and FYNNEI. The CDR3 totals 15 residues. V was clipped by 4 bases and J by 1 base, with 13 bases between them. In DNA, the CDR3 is TGTGCCAGCAGTGTTTTGGCTGGGACGAACACTGAAGCTTTCTTT. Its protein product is CASSVLAGTNTEAFF. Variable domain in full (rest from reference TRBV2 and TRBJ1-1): EPEVTQTPSHQVTQMGQEVILRCVPISNHLYFYWYRQILGQKVEFLVSFYNNEISEKSEIFDDQFSVERPDGSNFTLKIRSTKLEDSAMYFCASSVLAGTNTEAFFGQGTRLTVV.

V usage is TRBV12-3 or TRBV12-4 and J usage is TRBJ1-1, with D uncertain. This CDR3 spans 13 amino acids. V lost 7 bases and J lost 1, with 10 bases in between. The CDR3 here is CASKRDQNTEAFF. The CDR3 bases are TGTGCCAGCAAACGAGACCAGAACACTGAAGCTTTCTTT.

CDR3 in amino acids: CASSGWGTQPQHF. CDR3 sequence (DNA): TGTGCCAGCAGTGGTTGGGGGACTCAGCCCCAGCATTTT. This chain joins TRBV6-6 and TRBJ1-5, with D maybe TRBD1 (5 bases). The CDR3 spans 13 residues. Germline values: CDR1 MNHNY, CDR2 SVGAGI (reference sequence). V lost 5 bases and J 6 bases, leaving 11 bases between the germline ends.

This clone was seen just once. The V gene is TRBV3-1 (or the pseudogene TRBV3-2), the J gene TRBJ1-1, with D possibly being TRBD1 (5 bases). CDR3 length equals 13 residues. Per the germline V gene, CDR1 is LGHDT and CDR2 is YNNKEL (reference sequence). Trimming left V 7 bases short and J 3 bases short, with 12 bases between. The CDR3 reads CASKNLGDTEAFF. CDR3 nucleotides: TGTGCCAGCAAAAACCTAGGGGACACTGAAGCTTTCTTT.

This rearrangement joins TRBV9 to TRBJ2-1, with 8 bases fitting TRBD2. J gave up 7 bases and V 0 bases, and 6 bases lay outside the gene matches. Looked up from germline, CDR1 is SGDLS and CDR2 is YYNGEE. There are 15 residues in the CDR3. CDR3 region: CASSVVASGWNEQFF. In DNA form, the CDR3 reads TGTGCCAGCAGCGTAGTGGCTAGCGGGTGGAATGAGCAGTTCTTC.

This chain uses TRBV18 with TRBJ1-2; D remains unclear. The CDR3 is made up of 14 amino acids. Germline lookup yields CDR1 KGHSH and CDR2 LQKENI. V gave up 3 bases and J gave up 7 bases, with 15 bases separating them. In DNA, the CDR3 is TGTGCCAGCTCACCTTCTACGGGGTTTCTTGGCTACACCTTC. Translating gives CASSPSTGFLGYTF. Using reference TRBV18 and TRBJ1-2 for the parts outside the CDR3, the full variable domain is NAGVMQNPRHLVRRRGQEARLRCSPMKGHSHVYWYRQLPEEGLKFMVYLQKENIIDESGMPKERFSAEFPKEGPSILRIQQVVRGDSAAYFCASSPSTGFLGYTFGSGTRLTVV.

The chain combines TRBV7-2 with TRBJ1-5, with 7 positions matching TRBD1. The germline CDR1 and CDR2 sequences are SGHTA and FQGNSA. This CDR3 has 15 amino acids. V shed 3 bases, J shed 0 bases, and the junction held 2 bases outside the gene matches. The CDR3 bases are TGTGCCAGCAGCTTCACAGGGGTTAGCAATCAGCCCCAGCATTTT. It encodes CASSFTGVSNQPQHF. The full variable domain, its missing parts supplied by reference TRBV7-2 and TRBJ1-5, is GAGVSQSPSNKVTEKGKDVELRCDPISGHTALYWYRQSLGQGLEFLIYFQGNSAPDKSGLPSDRFSAERTGGSVSTLTIQRTQQEDSAVYLCASSFTGVSNQPQHFGDGTRLSIL.

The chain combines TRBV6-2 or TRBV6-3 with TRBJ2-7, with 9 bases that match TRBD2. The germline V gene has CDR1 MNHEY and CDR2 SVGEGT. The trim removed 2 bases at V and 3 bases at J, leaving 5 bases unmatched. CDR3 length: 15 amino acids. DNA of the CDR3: TGTGCCAGCAGTTACGAGCGGGAGGTCTACTACGAGCAGTACTTC. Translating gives CASSYEREVYYEQYF.

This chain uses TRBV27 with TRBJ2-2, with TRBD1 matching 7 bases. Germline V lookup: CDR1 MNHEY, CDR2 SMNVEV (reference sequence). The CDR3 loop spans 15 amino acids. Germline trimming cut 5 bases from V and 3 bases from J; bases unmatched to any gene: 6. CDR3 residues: CASSPGDRYTGELFF. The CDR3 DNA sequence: TGTGCCAGCAGTCCCGGGGACAGATACACCGGGGAGCTGTTTTTT.

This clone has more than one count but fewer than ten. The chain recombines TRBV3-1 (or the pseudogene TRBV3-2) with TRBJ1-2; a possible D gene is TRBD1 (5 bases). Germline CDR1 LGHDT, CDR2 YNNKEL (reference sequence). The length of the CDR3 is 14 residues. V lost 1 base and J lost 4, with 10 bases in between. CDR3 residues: CASSQGAGFYGYTF. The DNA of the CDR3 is TGTGCCAGCAGCCAAGGGGCAGGGTTCTATGGCTACACCTTC.

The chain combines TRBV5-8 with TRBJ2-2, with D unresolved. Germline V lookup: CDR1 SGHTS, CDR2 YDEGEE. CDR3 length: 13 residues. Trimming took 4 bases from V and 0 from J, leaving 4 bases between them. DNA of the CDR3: TGTGCCAGCAGCCTCCCGAACACCGGGGAGCTGTTTTTT. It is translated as CASSLPNTGELFF.

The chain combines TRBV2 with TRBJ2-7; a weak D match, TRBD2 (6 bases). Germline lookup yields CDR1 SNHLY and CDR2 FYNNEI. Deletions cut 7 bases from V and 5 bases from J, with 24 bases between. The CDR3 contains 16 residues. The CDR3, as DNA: TGTGCCAGCATTGCCCCTAGCGCGCATTCAGTCCACGAGCAGTACTTC. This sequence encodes CASIAPSAHSVHEQYF.

In DNA, the CDR3 is TGTGCCAGCAGCCACCCAGTACCGGGTGGATGGCACTCTGGAAACACCATATATTTT. Encoded protein: CASSHPVPGGWHSGNTIYF. V usage is TRBV3-1 (or the pseudogene TRBV3-2) and J usage is TRBJ1-3; D gene ambiguous. This CDR3 contains 19 residues. Between the trimmed V and J ends, which lost 3 bases and 0 bases, there was a span of 21 bases. Germline CDR1 and CDR2: LGHDT and YNNKEL (reference sequence).

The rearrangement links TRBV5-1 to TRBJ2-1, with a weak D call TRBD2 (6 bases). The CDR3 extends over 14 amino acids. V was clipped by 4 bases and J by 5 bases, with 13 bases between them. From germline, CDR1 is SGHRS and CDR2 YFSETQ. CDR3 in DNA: TGCGCCAGCAGCCCATCGGGACTTCACAATGAGCAGTTCTTC. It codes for CASSPSGLHNEQFF. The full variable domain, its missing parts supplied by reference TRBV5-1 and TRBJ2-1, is KAGVTQTPRYLIKTRGQQVTLSCSPISGHRSVSWYQQTPGQGLQFLFEYFSETQRNKGNFPGRFSGRQFSNSRSEMNVSTLELGDSALYLCASSPSGLHNEQFFGPGTRLTVL.

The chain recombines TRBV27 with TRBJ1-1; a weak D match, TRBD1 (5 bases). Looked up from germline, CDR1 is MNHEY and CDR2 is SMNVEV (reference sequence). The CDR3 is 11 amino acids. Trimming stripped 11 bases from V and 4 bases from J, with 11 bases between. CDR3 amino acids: CASGSGTEAFF. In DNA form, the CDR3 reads TGTGCCTCAGGGTCGGGCACTGAAGCTTTCTTT.

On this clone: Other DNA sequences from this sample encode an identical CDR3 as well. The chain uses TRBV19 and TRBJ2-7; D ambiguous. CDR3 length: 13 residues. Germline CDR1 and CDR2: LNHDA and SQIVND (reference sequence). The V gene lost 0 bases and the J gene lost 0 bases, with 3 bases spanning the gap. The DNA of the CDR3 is TGTGCCAGTAGTATAGAGGTCTCCTACGAGCAGTACTTC. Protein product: CASSIEVSYEQYF.

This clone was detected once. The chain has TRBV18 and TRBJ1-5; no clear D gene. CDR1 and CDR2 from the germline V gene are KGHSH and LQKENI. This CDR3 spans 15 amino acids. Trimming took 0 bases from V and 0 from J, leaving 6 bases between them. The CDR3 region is CASSPPGGSNQPQHF. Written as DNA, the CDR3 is TGTGCCAGCTCACCACCGGGCGGTAGCAATCAGCCCCAGCATTTT.

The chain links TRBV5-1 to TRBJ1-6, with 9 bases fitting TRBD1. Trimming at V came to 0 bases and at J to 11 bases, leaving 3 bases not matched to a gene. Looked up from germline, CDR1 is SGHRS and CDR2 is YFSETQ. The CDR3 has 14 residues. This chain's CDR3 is CASSLGQGGTPLHF. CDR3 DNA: TGCGCCAGCAGCTTGGGACAGGGGGGGACACCCCTCCACTTT.

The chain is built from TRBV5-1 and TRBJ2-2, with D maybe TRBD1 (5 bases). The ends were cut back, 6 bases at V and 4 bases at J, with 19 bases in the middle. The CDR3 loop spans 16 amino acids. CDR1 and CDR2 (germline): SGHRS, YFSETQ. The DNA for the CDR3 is TGCGCCAGCACCTCACAAGGGGCAGCATCCACCGGGGAGCTGTTTTTT. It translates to CASTSQGAASTGELFF. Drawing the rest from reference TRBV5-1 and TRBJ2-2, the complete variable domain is KAGVTQTPRYLIKTRGQQVTLSCSPISGHRSVSWYQQTPGQGLQFLFEYFSETQRNKGNFPGRFSGRQFSNSRSEMNVSTLELGDSALYLCASTSQGAASTGELFFGEGSRLTVL.

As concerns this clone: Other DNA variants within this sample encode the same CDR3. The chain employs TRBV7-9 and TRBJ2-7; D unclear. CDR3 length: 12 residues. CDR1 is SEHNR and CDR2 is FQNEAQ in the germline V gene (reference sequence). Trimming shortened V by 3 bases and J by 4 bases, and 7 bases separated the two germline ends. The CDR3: CASSFSRYEQYF. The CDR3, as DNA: TGTGCCAGCAGCTTTTCGCGGTACGAGCAGTACTTC.

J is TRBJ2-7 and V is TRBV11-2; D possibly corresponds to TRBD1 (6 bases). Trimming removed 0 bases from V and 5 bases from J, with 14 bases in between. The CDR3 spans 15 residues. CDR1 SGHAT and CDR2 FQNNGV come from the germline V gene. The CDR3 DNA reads TGTGCCAGCAGCTTAGATCTTAACAGGGTCCACGAGCAGTACTTC. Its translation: CASSLDLNRVHEQYF.

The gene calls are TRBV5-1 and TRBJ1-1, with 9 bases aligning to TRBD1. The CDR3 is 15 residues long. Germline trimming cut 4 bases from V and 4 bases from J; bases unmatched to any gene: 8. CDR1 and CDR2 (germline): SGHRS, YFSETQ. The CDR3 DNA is TGCGCCAGCAGCGCCTCGACAGGGGGAGTCACTGAAGCTTTCTTT. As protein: CASSASTGGVTEAFF.

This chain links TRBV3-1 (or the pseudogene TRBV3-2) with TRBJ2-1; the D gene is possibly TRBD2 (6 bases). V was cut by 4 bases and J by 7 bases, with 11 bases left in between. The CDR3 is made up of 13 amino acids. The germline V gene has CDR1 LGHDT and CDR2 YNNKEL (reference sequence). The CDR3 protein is CASSPRGGNEQFF. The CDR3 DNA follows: TGTGCCAGCAGCCCCCGTGGGGGGAATGAGCAGTTCTTC.

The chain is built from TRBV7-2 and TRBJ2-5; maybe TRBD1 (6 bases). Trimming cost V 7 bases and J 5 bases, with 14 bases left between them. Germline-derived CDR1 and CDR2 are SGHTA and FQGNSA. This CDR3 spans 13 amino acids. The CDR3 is CASTEDQGETQYF. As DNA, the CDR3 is TGTGCCAGCACCGAGGACCAGGGGGAGACCCAGTACTTC.

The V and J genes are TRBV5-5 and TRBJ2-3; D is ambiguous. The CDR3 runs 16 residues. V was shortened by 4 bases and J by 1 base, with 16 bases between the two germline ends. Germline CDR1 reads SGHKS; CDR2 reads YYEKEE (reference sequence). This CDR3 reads CASSPSGERGTDTQYF. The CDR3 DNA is TGTGCCAGCAGCCCGAGTGGGGAAAGGGGCACAGATACGCAGTATTTT.

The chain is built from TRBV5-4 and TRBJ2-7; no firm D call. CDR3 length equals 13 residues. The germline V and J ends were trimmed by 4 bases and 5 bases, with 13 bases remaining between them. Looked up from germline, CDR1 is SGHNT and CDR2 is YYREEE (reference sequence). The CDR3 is CASSRDRINEQYF. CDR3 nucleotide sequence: TGTGCCAGCAGCCGCGACCGAATCAACGAGCAGTACTTC.

The CDR3: CASSYWDGELFF. The CDR3 nucleotides are TGTGCCAGCAGTTACTGGGACGGGGAGCTGTTTTTT. The chain links TRBV6-2 or TRBV6-3 to TRBJ2-2; D is undetermined. The CDR3 runs 12 residues. CDR1 and CDR2 from the germline V gene are MNHEY and SVGEGT. The germline V and J ends were trimmed by 1 base and 7 bases, with 4 bases remaining between them.

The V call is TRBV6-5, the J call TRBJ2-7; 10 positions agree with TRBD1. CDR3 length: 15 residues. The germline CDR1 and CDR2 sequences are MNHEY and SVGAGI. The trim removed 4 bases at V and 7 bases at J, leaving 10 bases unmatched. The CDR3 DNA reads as TGTGCCAGCAGTTCCTGGACAGGGGGTTCGCGGGAGCAGTACTTC. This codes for CASSSWTGGSREQYF.